This passage covers 24 T cell receptor beta chains from one sample sequenced in a study of lymphopenia after photon versus proton radiotherapy. Generated by immunoSEQ multiplex PCR, the TCRdb table keeps only in-frame clones and is missing some. The data show 25,000 to 30,000 clones, about nine tenths seen once. The specimen was peripheral blood, collected from a patient treated with photon-based radiotherapy. The origin of the receptors is a woman in her forties or fifties with cholangiocarcinoma.

The chain is built from TRBV9 and TRBJ2-3, with D uncertain. The CDR3 has 14 amino acids. Germline lookup yields CDR1 SGDLS and CDR2 YYNGEE. Trimming left V 0 bases short and J 6 bases short, with 11 bases between. This CDR3 reads CASSVDDYSDTQYF. The DNA for the CDR3 is TGTGCCAGCAGCGTAGATGATTATTCGGATACGCAGTATTTT.

V is TRBV10-3 and J is TRBJ2-7, with D perhaps being TRBD1 or TRBD2 (6 bases each). This CDR3 is built from 14 residues. CDR1 ENHRY and CDR2 SYGVKD come from the germline V gene. Trimming took off 11 bases at V and 2 bases at J, with 19 bases between the two ends. This CDR3 is CASGPGAGTYEQYF. The CDR3 bases are TGTGCCTCCGGTCCAGGGGCGGGAACCTACGAGCAGTACTTC.

The gene calls are TRBV5-1 and TRBJ1-1; D might be TRBD1 (6 bases). Germline lookup yields CDR1 SGHRS and CDR2 YFSETQ. V lost 3 bases to trimming and J lost 1 base, with 10 bases between them. CDR3 size: 14 residues. The CDR3 DNA follows: TGCGCCAGCAGCTCACAGGGTACGAACACTGAAGCTTTCTTT. Its protein is CASSSQGTNTEAFF.

V and J are TRBV30 and TRBJ1-1; D might be TRBD1 (5 bases). The CDR3 sequence is 13 residues long. The V gene's germline CDR1 is GTSNPN and CDR2 SVGIG (reference sequence). V lost 2 bases, J lost 7 bases, and 14 bases lay in between. In nucleotides, the CDR3 is TGTGCCTGGAGTAGGGGAACGATTATTGAAGCTTTCTTT. Protein sequence: CAWSRGTIIEAFF.

The chain combines TRBV5-6 with TRBJ1-2; D is possibly TRBD1 (5 bases). The length of the CDR3 is 15 residues. CDR1 and CDR2 from the germline V gene are SGHDT and YYEEEE. V shed 3 bases and J shed 6 bases, with 18 bases lying between them. The CDR3, as DNA: TGTGCCAGCAGCTCCCGATTCCGCAGGGACCATGGCTACACCTTC. It translates to CASSSRFRRDHGYTF.

V and J are TRBV4-3 and TRBJ1-5; D perhaps matches TRBD1 (5 bases). This CDR3 comprises 15 residues. CDR1 LGHNA and CDR2 YSLEER come from the germline V gene. V shed 4 bases and J shed 1 base, with 11 bases lying between them. CDR3 nucleotides: TGCGCCAGCAGCCCTACCGGGGGAAGCAATCAGCCCCAGCATTTT. Its protein product is CASSPTGGSNQPQHF.

This clone was counted a single time. The gene calls are TRBV9 and TRBJ2-3; D is undetermined. The CDR3 has 12 residues. V shed 0 bases and J shed 4 bases, with 3 bases lying between them. Germline V gene lookup returns CDR1 SGDLS and CDR2 YYNGEE. In DNA, the CDR3 is TGTGCCAGCAGCGTAGGTCCAGATACGCAGTATTTT. Translating it yields CASSVGPDTQYF.

The V gene is TRBV4-3, the J gene TRBJ2-2; no definite D call. This CDR3 comprises 15 residues. Between the trimmed V and J ends, which lost 1 base and 3 bases, there was a span of 9 bases. CDR1 is LGHNA, CDR2 YSLEER, per germline. CDR3 loop: CASSQVPTYTGELFF. CDR3 sequence (DNA): TGCGCCAGCAGCCAAGTACCGACTTACACCGGGGAGCTGTTTTTT.

A remark on this clone: Sequence at one end of the junction differs from germline and may be a read error. J is TRBJ2-2 and V is TRBV28; no reliable D call. There are 17 residues in the CDR3. Germline V gene data show CDR1 as MDHEN and CDR2 as SYDVKM. The CDR3 sequence is CAGSLSGATINTGELFF. The CDR3 bases are TGTGCCGGCAGTTTATCTGGAGCGACGATAAACACCGGGGAGCTGTTTTTT.

This chain joins TRBV4-3 and TRBJ1-3; D not resolved. The length of the CDR3 is 16 residues. CDR1 is LGHNA and CDR2 is YSLEER in the germline V gene. Trimming pared 0 bases from V and 0 bases from J, leaving 9 bases between. DNA of the CDR3: TGCGCCAGCAGCCAAGAAGGGAGCCACTCTGGAAACACCATATATTTT. This translates into CASSQEGSHSGNTIYF.

The chain has TRBV4-1 and TRBJ1-4, with 9 bases aligning to TRBD1. The CDR3 covers 15 residues. Germline V gene sequence: CDR1 MGHRA, CDR2 YSYEKL. Unmatched junction bases numbered 4, after V lost 1 base and J lost 7 bases. For the CDR3, the DNA is TGCGCCAGCAGCCAAGTGGGACAGGGTAGTGAAAAACTGTTTTTT. Its protein is CASSQVGQGSEKLFF.

The chain couples TRBV6-6 to TRBJ2-3, with D unclear. V was trimmed by 3 bases and J by 6 bases, leaving 19 bases between them. CDR3 size: 16 residues. The germline V gene has CDR1 MNHNY and CDR2 SVGAGI (reference sequence). In DNA, the CDR3 is TGTGCCAGCAGTTATGAGGAGAGGCCCTCAAGGGATACGCAGTATTTT. This codes for CASSYEERPSRDTQYF.

The CDR3 nucleotides read TGCGCCAGCAACCTAGCGGGGGGGGCAGATACGCAGTATTTT. It translates to CASNLAGGADTQYF. The chain is built from TRBV10-2 and TRBJ2-3; 12 bases match TRBD2. Unmatched junction bases numbered 3, after V lost 7 bases and J lost 4 bases. This CDR3 contains 14 residues. The germline CDR1 and CDR2 sequences are WSHSY and SAAADI.

This rearrangement joins TRBV11-2 to TRBJ2-7; no clear D. In germline, CDR1 is SGHAT, CDR2 FQNNGV. The CDR3 runs 13 residues. The V gene lost 2 bases and the J gene lost 3 bases, with 8 bases spanning the gap. The chain's CDR3 is CASSLNTNYEQYF. The CDR3 DNA is TGTGCCAGCAGCTTAAACACCAACTACGAGCAGTACTTC.

The chain carries TRBV29-1 and TRBJ1-1; D uncertain. CDR1 is SQVTM, CDR2 ANQGSEA, per germline. The CDR3 totals 14 residues. V lost 7 bases and J lost 4, with 19 bases in between. Here the CDR3 reads CSARSNRAGTEAFF. In nucleotides, the CDR3 is TGCAGCGCGCGATCGAACCGGGCCGGCACTGAAGCTTTCTTT.

This clone was detected once. J is TRBJ2-7 and V is TRBV25-1, with a possible D match to TRBD1 (5 bases). Trimming stripped 7 bases from V and 0 bases from J, with 10 bases between. Looked up from germline, CDR1 is MGHDK and CDR2 is SYGVNS. The CDR3 is made up of 13 amino acids. CDR3 in amino acids: CASTPGISYEQYF. CDR3 sequence (DNA): TGTGCCAGCACCCCAGGGATCTCCTACGAGCAGTACTTC.

V is TRBV6-5 and J is TRBJ2-5, with D perhaps assigned TRBD1 or TRBD2 (7 bases each). CDR1 and CDR2 from the germline V gene are MNHEY and SVGAGI. The germline V and J ends were trimmed by 10 bases and 6 bases, with 12 bases remaining between them. CDR3 size: 11 residues. The CDR3 loop is CATRGGKTQYF. The CDR3 nucleotides read TGTGCCACCAGGGGGGGAAAGACCCAGTACTTC.

The V and J genes are TRBV19 and TRBJ2-7; 8 nucleotides match TRBD1. After removal of 1 base from V and 5 bases from J, the junction contained 16 bases not matched to a gene. Germline V CDR1 and CDR2: LNHDA, SQIVND (reference sequence). The length of the CDR3 is 18 residues. The CDR3 DNA reads as TGTGCCAGTAGTATAGCAGGGGGCGCAGTGGTGAATAGAGACGAGCAGTACTTC. Translation: CASSIAGGAVVNRDEQYF.

The sample holds one count of this clone. This chain connects TRBV7-2 to TRBJ1-6, with D possibly being TRBD1 (5 bases). The V and J ends lost 2 bases and 10 bases respectively, with 18 bases between them. The CDR3 totals 16 residues. CDR1 is SGHTA and CDR2 is FQGNSA in the germline V gene. The CDR3 loop reads CASSLSQGPYRSPLHF. For the CDR3, the DNA is TGTGCCAGCAGCTTATCGCAGGGCCCTTATCGGTCACCCCTCCACTTT. Full variable domain (outside the CDR3, taken from reference TRBV7-2 and TRBJ1-6): GAGVSQSPSNKVTEKGKDVELRCDPISGHTALYWYRQSLGQGLEFLIYFQGNSAPDKSGLPSDRFSAERTGGSVSTLTIQRTQQEDSAVYLCASSLSQGPYRSPLHFGNGTRLTVT.

The chain employs TRBV27 and TRBJ2-1; TRBD2 is a possible D gene (6 bases). V was shortened by 2 bases and J by 0 bases, with 8 bases between the two germline ends. The CDR3 is made up of 15 amino acids. In germline, CDR1 is MNHEY, CDR2 SMNVEV (reference sequence). CDR3: CASSLMGGSYNEQFF. DNA for the CDR3: TGTGCCAGCAGTTTAATGGGGGGCTCCTACAATGAGCAGTTCTTC.

The chain joins TRBV6-1 to TRBJ1-5; 9 nucleotides line up with TRBD1. Germline CDR1 reads MNHNS; CDR2 reads SASEGT. The junction had 9 bases not matched to a gene; V was cut back by 6 bases and J by 6 bases. The CDR3 has 15 residues. The CDR3 region is CASRAQGAKGQPQHF. In nucleotides, the CDR3 is TGTGCCAGCAGGGCACAGGGGGCGAAGGGTCAGCCCCAGCATTTT.

This clone was counted only a few times. The chain links TRBV28 to TRBJ1-1; TRBD1 is a possible D gene (6 bases). CDR1 and CDR2 (germline): MDHEN, SYDVKM. This CDR3 is 15 amino acids long. The V end lost 7 bases, the J end lost 0 bases, and 15 bases lay between the germline ends. CDR3 in amino acids: CASTMTTGLNTEAFF. The CDR3 coding sequence is TGTGCCAGCACCATGACAACAGGGTTGAACACTGAAGCTTTCTTT.

CDR3: CASSRDWTGLYGYTF. The DNA for the CDR3 is TGTGCCAGCAGCCGCGACTGGACAGGCCTCTATGGCTACACCTTC. The chain employs TRBV5-6 and TRBJ1-2, with 7 bases identical to TRBD1. The CDR3 loop spans 15 amino acids. Germline CDR1 reads SGHDT; CDR2 reads YYEEEE. The ends lost 4 bases at V and 4 bases at J; junction bases unmatched: 10.

This chain links TRBV30 with TRBJ2-5; D tentatively reads TRBD1 or TRBD2 (5 bases each). The J call may not be correct, given that the DNA end is closer to TRBJ2-7. Germline CDR1 reads GTSNPN; CDR2 reads SVGIG (reference sequence). This CDR3 is 13 amino acids long. DNA of the CDR3: TGTGCCTGGAGGCAAGGGACCTACTACGAGCAGTACTTC. It is translated as CAWRQGTYYEQYF.